The sequence of this TCR beta chain was determined in a study of cytomegalovirus exposure and HLA in healthy donors. Study at large: Prior work identified some 120 million unique TCR beta sequences in approximately 200 million T cells. From donors who were HLA-typed, an early data release held 80 million to 95 million unique TCRs. Study results and limitations: V- and J-gene trimming in TCR beta was tied to a missense DCLRE1C variant by an analysis performed later. Overall, approximately 150 TCR beta chains were annotated as cytomegalovirus-associated.

The V gene lost 10 bases and the J gene lost 6 bases, with 16 bases spanning the gap. Per germline, CDR1 LNHDA and CDR2 SQIVND (reference sequence). The CDR3 contains 13 residues. Primers: 60 Vbeta forward and 13 Jbeta reverse. Generated by immunoSEQ multiplex PCR, the TCRdb table keeps only in-frame clones and is missing some. The sample lists 150,000 to 200,000 clones, around 80% occurring once. This clone showed up just once. The antigen remains unidentified. The sequencing sample was made of PBMCs. The clonotype comes from a man aged 40-49 years in good health and CMV-seronegative. V is TRBV19 and J is TRBJ2-4; D is ambiguous. The CDR3 coding sequence is TGTGCCACTGAAGCCCGAGTCGGAAACATTCAGTACTTC. Translation: CATEARVGNIQYF.